This passage covers 4 T cell receptor beta chains from one sample sequenced in a study of blood T cell repertoires in COVID-19. Clones were sequenced by immunoSEQ multiplex PCR, and TCRdb holds only the in-frame ones, with some missing. This table holds around 36,000 clones, about 80% found once. Sequenced material: peripheral blood. The origin of the receptors is a man aged 50 to 60 with acute or convalescent COVID-19.

The chain joins TRBV9 to TRBJ2-1, with a possible D match to TRBD2 (5 bases). The CDR3 covers 16 residues. Germline V gene lookup returns CDR1 SGDLS and CDR2 YYNGEE. V was pared by 0 bases and J by 8 bases, with 18 bases between. DNA of the CDR3: TGTGCCAGCAGCGTAGGCCTACTAGATTCCTTAGATGAGCAGTTCTTC. Protein product: CASSVGLLDSLDEQFF.

The CDR3 protein is CASTPSGSLYEQYF. The DNA for the CDR3 is TGTGCCAGTACGCCTAGCGGGAGTCTGTACGAGCAGTACTTC. V and J are TRBV19 and TRBJ2-7, with 10 nucleotides matching TRBD2. Per germline, CDR1 LNHDA and CDR2 SQIVND (reference sequence). The junction had 7 bases not matched to a gene; V was cut back by 7 bases and J by 4 bases. The CDR3 totals 14 residues. The full variable domain, completed using reference TRBV19 and TRBJ2-7, is DGGITQSPKYLFRKEGQNVTLSCEQNLNHDAMYWYRQDPGQGLRLIYYSQIVNDFQKGDIAEGYSVSREKKESFPLTVTSAQKNPTAFYLCASTPSGSLYEQYFGPGTRLTVT.

The chain has TRBV28 and TRBJ2-5; 7 bases map to TRBD2. The CDR3 spans 18 residues. Losses at the gene ends were 5 bases for V and 5 bases for J; bases not matched to a gene: 20. Germline assignment: CDR1 MDHEN and CDR2 SYDVKM. The CDR3 DNA sequence: TGTGCCAGCAGTACCCGTACGTCCCGGGACTATCGGAGTGAGACCCAGTACTTC. Translation: CASSTRTSRDYRSETQYF.

The table lists this clone with a few counts. The J gene is TRBJ1-4, the V gene TRBV18; maybe TRBD1 (5 bases). Germline V lookup: CDR1 KGHSH, CDR2 LQKENI. CDR3 length: 15 residues. V shed 3 bases and J shed 4 bases, with 12 bases lying between them. The CDR3, as DNA: TGTGCCAGCTCACCGGCGACAGAGCATAATGAAAAACTGTTTTTT. It yields the protein CASSPATEHNEKLFF.